This T cell receptor beta chain was identified during a study of T-cell reconstitution after alpha-beta-depleted transplantation in children. The CDR3 totals 13 residues. Germline CDR1 reads SQVTM; CDR2 reads ANQGSEA. V dropped 0 bases and J dropped 3 bases, with 5 bases sitting between them. At least ten counts were recorded for this clonotype. Unique molecular identifiers were incorporated during preparation of the TCRbeta library. One entry per CDR3 protein results from TCRdb running MiXCR on the PCR reads. The sample carries almost 500,000 distinct CDR3 sequences, under 15% recorded once. The rearrangement uses TRBV29-1 and TRBJ2-2; D unclear. Specimen: PBMCs from the stem cell graft donor, collected from the stem cell graft. This TCR was sampled from a human donor who donated a stem cell graft to a child with combined immunodeficiency. The CDR3 DNA reads as TGCAGCGTTGAAGATAGCTACACCGGGGAGCTGTTTTTT. Amino acid sequence: CSVEDSYTGELFF.